This TCR beta chain was documented in a study of somatic mutations in cytotoxic T cells in rheumatoid arthritis. Study at large: Each patient's diagnosis was followed right away by a blood draw (approximately 30 ml EDTA), before any treatment. Certain T-cell populations stained with V beta antibodies were FACS-sorted to nearly 100% purity, and V beta1+ cells were TCRB-sequenced.

Findings and caveats of the study: The study found no significant difference in CD8+ T-cell clonality between rheumatoid arthritis patients and age-matched healthy controls. With about 60 patients examined, fewer than 10 had a largest CD8+ clone exceeding 20% of CD8+ cells.

Comment on this clone: Its specificity is not known.

Assay: immunoSEQ multiplex PCR; the TCRdb copy retains only in-frame clones and omits some. The table records approximately 7,900 clones, 70% to 80% of them present only once. Germline CDR1 reads MNHEY; CDR2 reads SVGAGI. With V trimmed by 5 bases and J by 3 bases, 5 bases remained unmatched. The CDR3 is 15 amino acids. The TCR was taken from an adult with rheumatoid arthritis. The chain uses TRBV6-5 and TRBJ2-4, with TRBD1 matching 9 bases. What was sequenced was CD8+ T cells sorted from blood. The CDR3 sequence: CASSLQGAGKNIQYF. Here the CDR3 DNA reads TGTGCCAGCAGTCTACAGGGGGCCGGCAAAAACATTCAGTACTTC.